This T cell receptor (beta chain) was retrieved from a study of technical replicates of blood from several donors. Sequenced by immunoSEQ multiplex PCR; TCRdb stores in-frame clones only, minus some. The data show 10,000 to 13,000 clones, with about 94% seen just once and approximately 6.6% held by the top ten. Germline loops: CDR1 MNHEY, CDR2 SVGAGI. V lost 5 bases to trimming and J lost 3 bases, with 17 bases between them. This CDR3 has 15 residues. This chain links TRBV6-5 with TRBJ2-7; D is unclear. The sample comprised PBMCs. This TCR came from a human donor in good health. The CDR3 bases are TGTGCCAGCAGTCGACCTGGTGAGACGGGCTACGAGCAGTACTTC. It yields the protein CASSRPGETGYEQYF.